The text below deals with one T cell receptor beta chain. This entry belongs to a study of OX40 agonist ivuxolimab in advanced cancers. The V and J ends lost 0 bases and 8 bases, in that order; junction bases with no gene match: 8. Germline loops: CDR1 SGHAT, CDR2 FQNNGV. The length of the CDR3 is 15 residues. Generated by immunoSEQ multiplex PCR, the TCRdb table keeps only in-frame clones and is missing some. The top ten clones hold about 6.6% of a sample with tens of thousands of clones, more than 85% of them seen once. Sample: CD4+ or CD8+ T cells sorted from blood, taken in a trial of the OX40 agonist ivuxolimab. This chain uses TRBV11-2 with TRBJ2-3; 7 bases align to TRBD2. This receptor was identified in an adult with an advanced solid tumor such as melanoma, head and neck, liver or kidney cancer. CDR3 protein: CASSLEERPGGTQYF. CDR3 DNA: TGTGCCAGCAGCTTAGAAGAGCGCCCGGGGGGTACGCAGTATTTT.